These 27 T cell receptor beta chains were sequenced from one sample in a study of radiation and T cells in renal cell carcinoma. Method: immunoSEQ multiplex PCR; TCRdb's copy keeps in-frame clones and lacks some. Of 150,000 or so clones listed, around nine tenths are singletons. Time point meaning: baseline pretreatment blood. Sample treatment: 15 Gy SBRT to primary tumor, nephrectomy 4 weeks later. Sequencing used blood, obtained from a patient whose treatment included radiotherapy and nephrectomy. These TCRs come from a woman aged 45 to 65 with renal cell carcinoma.

Points on this clone: The sample holds other DNA sequences that translate to the same CDR3. The CDR3 nucleotides are TGTGCCAGCAGCCCCGGGGGGGGGTACGAGCAGTACTTC. This encodes CASSPGGGYEQYF. The chain couples TRBV7-9 to TRBJ2-7; 8 bases line up with TRBD2. Per germline, CDR1 SEHNR and CDR2 FQNEAQ (reference sequence). J was trimmed by 4 bases and V by 5 bases; bases with no gene match: 4. The length of the CDR3 is 13 residues.

This clone was counted only a few times. This chain uses TRBV5-6 with TRBJ1-1; 8 positions agree with TRBD1. Per the germline V gene, CDR1 is SGHDT and CDR2 is YYEEEE. This CDR3 comprises 16 residues. V lost 1 base, J lost 1 base, and 6 bases stayed unmatched. The CDR3 DNA reads TGTGCCAGCAGCTTGTTCGGACAGGGAGGGAACACTGAAGCTTTCTTT. Protein product: CASSLFGQGGNTEAFF.

For this clone: The junction departs from germline at one end; a sequencing error may be responsible. The rearrangement joins TRBV7-7 to TRBJ2-3, with D perhaps TRBD2 (7 bases). Germline CDR1 SSHAT, CDR2 FNYEAQ (reference sequence). The CDR3 runs to 15 residues. CDR3 in amino acids: CASSLIGGHTDTQYF. CDR3 DNA sequence: TGTGCTAGCAGCTTAATCGGGGGGCACACAGATACGCAGTATTTT.

The chain links TRBV7-6 to TRBJ1-1, with 9 bases identical to TRBD1. This CDR3 contains 14 residues. Per the germline V gene, CDR1 is SGHVS and CDR2 is FNYEAQ. After removal of 5 bases from V and 4 bases from J, the junction contained 5 bases not matched to a gene. The CDR3 DNA reads TGTGCCAGCAGCAAACAGGGGGCCGCCACTGAAGCTTTCTTT. Its translation is CASSKQGAATEAFF.

The chain uses TRBV7-2 and TRBJ1-5, with D uncertain. The CDR3 spans 15 residues. V was pared by 4 bases and J by 3 bases, with 13 bases between. Germline CDR1 reads SGHTA; CDR2 reads FQGNSA. CDR3 protein: CASSYDWAANQPQHF. CDR3 in DNA: TGTGCCAGCAGCTACGATTGGGCCGCCAATCAGCCCCAGCATTTT.

The V and J genes are TRBV6-5 and TRBJ1-5; TRBD1 might be the D (5 bases). The CDR3 is 14 amino acids. The V gene lost 4 bases and the J gene lost 2 bases, with 9 bases spanning the gap. The germline gives CDR1 MNHEY, CDR2 SVGAGI. CDR3: CASSSGFGNQPQHF. The CDR3 DNA follows: TGTGCCAGCAGTTCAGGGTTTGGCAATCAGCCCCAGCATTTT.

The CDR3 coding sequence is TGTGCCAGCAGCTTAGTATCCGGGGCCTGGGAGACCCAGTACTTC. Its protein product is CASSLVSGAWETQYF. The V gene is TRBV7-9, the J gene TRBJ2-5; the D call may be TRBD1 or TRBD2 (5 bases each). V dropped 1 base and J dropped 5 bases, with 14 bases sitting between them. In germline, CDR1 is SEHNR, CDR2 FQNEAQ (reference sequence). CDR3 length: 15 amino acids. The complete variable domain, with remaining parts taken from reference TRBV7-9 and TRBJ2-5, reads DTGVSQNPRHKITKRGQNVTFRCDPISEHNRLYWYRQTLGQGPEFLTYFQNEAQLEKSRLLSDRFSAERPKGSFSTLEIQRTEQGDSAMYLCASSLVSGAWETQYFGPGTRLLVL.

This chain uses TRBV15 with TRBJ2-3; 8 positions agree with TRBD2. Germline CDR1 and CDR2: LNHNV and YYDKDF (reference sequence). This CDR3 has 16 residues. V shed 5 bases, J shed 0 bases, and the junction held 7 bases outside the gene matches. CDR3 nucleotides: TGTGCCACCAGCGCCGGGGGGGCCGTTAGCACAGATACGCAGTATTTT. Amino acids: CATSAGGAVSTDTQYF.

The chain employs TRBV5-1 and TRBJ2-5, with D tentatively TRBD1 (5 bases). The CDR3 has 13 residues. Trimming removed 3 bases at V and 5 bases at J, with 11 bases between. The V gene's germline CDR1 is SGHRS and CDR2 YFSETQ. The CDR3 DNA follows: TGCGCCAGCAGCTCCCAGGGTTTGGAGACCCAGTACTTC. Translating it yields CASSSQGLETQYF.

The chain is built from TRBV12-5 and TRBJ2-6; unclear D gene. The CDR3 is 16 residues long. CDR1 LGHNT and CDR2 FRNRAP come from the germline V gene. The V end lost 1 base, the J end lost 0 bases, and 7 bases lay between the germline ends. CDR3 region: CASGLGRTSGANVLTF. In nucleotides, the CDR3 is TGTGCTAGTGGTTTGGGACGTACCTCTGGGGCCAACGTCCTGACTTTC.

The V gene is TRBV7-9, the J gene TRBJ2-3; tentatively, D is TRBD1 (6 bases). Looked up from germline, CDR1 is SEHNR and CDR2 is FQNEAQ (reference sequence). The V and J ends lost 6 bases and 6 bases respectively, with 13 bases between them. The CDR3 totals 13 residues. CDR3 nucleotide sequence: TGTGCCAGCAGTTACAGGGTAGCGGATACGCAGTATTTT. This encodes CASSYRVADTQYF.

The chain joins TRBV5-1 to TRBJ2-7, with 8 bases that match TRBD2. The germline CDR1 and CDR2 sequences are SGHRS and YFSETQ. CDR3 length: 17 residues. J gave up 4 bases and V 2 bases, and 14 bases lay outside the gene matches. The CDR3 loop is CASSLSGGGSLGYEQYF. Written as DNA, the CDR3 is TGCGCCAGCAGCTTATCCGGCGGGGGGTCCCTTGGTTACGAGCAGTACTTC.

This clone appeared a single time. The rearrangement uses TRBV5-1 and TRBJ2-7, with 7 bases that match TRBD1. The CDR3 runs to 14 residues. With 3 bases clipped from V and 1 base from J, the junction kept 4 bases outside the gene matches. From germline, CDR1 is SGHRS and CDR2 YFSETQ. The CDR3 reads CASSYGDRSYEQYF. The CDR3 DNA reads TGCGCCAGCAGCTACGGGGACAGATCCTACGAGCAGTACTTC.

V is TRBV7-8 and J is TRBJ2-7, with 7 bases aligning to TRBD2. The V and J ends lost 5 bases and 3 bases, in that order; junction bases with no gene match: 10. Per the germline V gene, CDR1 is SGHVS and CDR2 is FQNEAQ. The CDR3 spans 15 residues. This chain's CDR3 is CASSARAGDDYEQYF. The CDR3 bases are TGTGCCAGCAGCGCGAGGGCGGGGGATGACTACGAGCAGTACTTC.

V and J are TRBV5-6 and TRBJ1-4; D is uncertain. This CDR3 is 16 amino acids long. Germline CDR1 and CDR2: SGHDT and YYEEEE. V lost 4 bases and J lost 5, with 18 bases in between. CDR3 loop: CASSRIRSLVNEKLFF. CDR3 nucleotide sequence: TGTGCCAGCAGCAGGATCAGGAGCTTAGTCAATGAAAAACTGTTTTTT.

The CDR3 DNA reads TGCGCCAGCAGCCCTACGTCAAGTAACACTGAAGCTTTCTTT. It is translated as CASSPTSSNTEAFF. This chain connects TRBV5-1 to TRBJ1-1; no firm D call. Trimming left V 4 bases short and J 2 bases short, with 12 bases between. Germline values: CDR1 SGHRS, CDR2 YFSETQ. There are 14 residues in the CDR3. Looking up the rest from reference TRBV5-1 and TRBJ1-1 gives the full variable domain: KAGVTQTPRYLIKTRGQQVTLSCSPISGHRSVSWYQQTPGQGLQFLFEYFSETQRNKGNFPGRFSGRQFSNSRSEMNVSTLELGDSALYLCASSPTSSNTEAFFGQGTRLTVV.

The chain has TRBV7-8 and TRBJ2-5; D remains unclear. Germline V lookup: CDR1 SGHVS, CDR2 FQNEAQ. V was pared by 4 bases and J by 2 bases, with 14 bases between. The CDR3 has 15 residues. CDR3 sequence (DNA): TGTGCCAGCAGCTCATATCGAAAGGCACAAGAGACCCAGTACTTC. This sequence encodes CASSSYRKAQETQYF.

The CDR3: CASSLTAPAEAFF. DNA for the CDR3: TGTGCCAGCAGCCTGACAGCCCCTGCTGAAGCTTTCTTT. V gene TRBV14 combines with J gene TRBJ1-1; a weak D match, TRBD1 (5 bases). The CDR3 extends over 13 amino acids. The V gene lost 4 bases and the J gene lost 6 bases, with 12 bases spanning the gap. The V gene's germline CDR1 is SGHDN and CDR2 FVKESK. The whole variable domain, filled in from reference TRBV14 and TRBJ1-1, reads EAGVTQFPSHSVIEKGQTVTLRCDPISGHDNLYWYRRVMGKEIKFLLHFVKESKQDESGMPNNRFLAERTGGTYSTLKVQPAELEDSGVYFCASSLTAPAEAFFGQGTRLTVV.

V is TRBV10-3 and J is TRBJ2-3; 10 nucleotides agree with TRBD2. Germline V CDR1 and CDR2: ENHRY, SYGVKD. CDR3 length: 15 residues. V dropped 6 bases and J dropped 0; count of bases not matched to a gene: 3. The DNA for the CDR3 is TGTGCCATCAGCACTAGCGGGATAAGCACAGATACGCAGTATTTT. This sequence encodes CAISTSGISTDTQYF.

The rearrangement uses TRBV5-6 and TRBJ1-4; 8 bases map to TRBD1. CDR1 and CDR2 (germline): SGHDT, YYEEEE. The CDR3 length is 15 residues. V dropped 4 bases and J dropped 3; count of bases not matched to a gene: 5. The CDR3 coding sequence is TGTGCCAGCAGCCAGAACAGGGGGGCTAATGAAAAACTGTTTTTT. Its translation: CASSQNRGANEKLFF.

This clone was recorded once. CDR3 bases: TGTGCCAGTAGTATGAGGAGGGGGGAAACTGAAGCTTTCTTT. This encodes CASSMRRGETEAFF. This sequence joins TRBV19 and TRBJ1-1; tentatively, D is TRBD1 (6 bases). This CDR3 contains 14 residues. V lost 3 bases, J lost 5 bases, and 13 bases lay in between. Looked up from germline, CDR1 is LNHDA and CDR2 is SQIVND (reference sequence).

V gene TRBV19 combines with J gene TRBJ1-1; the D gene is possibly TRBD1 (6 bases). The V gene lost 11 bases and the J gene lost 5 bases, with 15 bases spanning the gap. The CDR3 consists of 12 residues. Germline values: CDR1 LNHDA, CDR2 SQIVND (reference sequence). Written as DNA, the CDR3 is TGTGCCTCAAAAGGGGGGCGAACTGAAGCTTTCTTT. Its translation is CASKGGRTEAFF.

V and J are TRBV18 and TRBJ1-2; TRBD1 aligns across 9 bases. Germline CDR1 and CDR2: KGHSH and LQKENI. With 0 bases clipped from V and 5 bases from J, the junction kept 1 base outside the gene matches. The CDR3 is 14 amino acids. The CDR3 DNA is TGTGCCAGCTCACCACCGGGACAGGGTTATGGCTACACCTTC. It specifies CASSPPGQGYGYTF.

Only a few counts were recorded for this clone. The V gene is TRBV18, the J gene TRBJ2-5, with D perhaps TRBD2 (7 bases). Germline V gene sequence: CDR1 KGHSH, CDR2 LQKENI. V was cut by 2 bases and J by 4 bases, with 17 bases left in between. The length of the CDR3 is 16 residues. In DNA form, the CDR3 reads TGTGCCAGCTCACCAGTCGGCGGGGGCCGGGGAGAGACCCAGTACTTC. It encodes CASSPVGGGRGETQYF.

V usage is TRBV29-1 and J usage is TRBJ1-1; 9 bases line up with TRBD1. CDR3 length equals 13 residues. Germline-derived CDR1 and CDR2 are SQVTM and ANQGSEA. After removal of 6 bases from V and 3 bases from J, the junction contained 5 bases not matched to a gene. CDR3 in DNA: TGCAGCGTGGGACAGGGTCAGGACACTGAAGCTTTCTTT. Translating it yields CSVGQGQDTEAFF. Using reference TRBV29-1 and TRBJ1-1 for the parts outside the CDR3, the full variable domain is SAVISQKPSRDICQRGTSLTIQCQVDSQVTMMFWYRQQPGQSLTLIATANQGSEATYESGFVIDKFPISRPNLTFSTLTVSNMSPEDSSIYLCSVGQGQDTEAFFGQGTRLTVV.

The V gene is TRBV2, the J gene TRBJ2-7, with no clear D. V gave up 5 bases and J gave up 0 bases, with 11 bases separating them. The CDR3 covers 14 residues. From germline, CDR1 is SNHLY and CDR2 FYNNEI. CDR3 in DNA: TGTGCCAGCAGTTCGGCAGGAAGCTCCTACGAGCAGTACTTC. Protein sequence: CASSSAGSSYEQYF.

This clone was seen only once. This chain uses TRBV19 with TRBJ2-4; 14 positions match TRBD2. V dropped 6 bases and J dropped 15; count of bases not matched to a gene: 7. The CDR3 is made up of 13 amino acids. Germline-derived CDR1 and CDR2 are LNHDA and SQIVND (reference sequence). CDR3 in DNA: TGTGCCAGTAGCAAGACTAGCGGGGGGGCGATGTACTTC. Translated, it gives CASSKTSGGAMYF. The entire variable domain, with the rest obtained from reference TRBV19 and TRBJ2-4, is as follows: DGGITQSPKYLFRKEGQNVTLSCEQNLNHDAMYWYRQDPGQGLRLIYYSQIVNDFQKGDIAEGYSVSREKKESFPLTVTSAQKNPTAFYLCASSKTSGGAMYFGAGTRLSVL.